The entry below describes one T cell receptor beta chain. Antigen specificity is unknown. The V end lost 2 bases, the J end lost 5 bases, and 7 bases lay between the germline ends. The V gene's germline CDR1 is SGHTA and CDR2 FQGNSA. The CDR3 extends over 13 amino acids. TCRdb reprocessed the reads with MiXCR, giving one entry per CDR3 protein. The top ten hold roughly a quarter of the sample, which has some 180,000 distinct CDR3 sequences, approximately 18% seen once. The data belong to a study of T cell repertoires in cytomegalovirus infection. Study as a whole: Based on public TCR beta signatures, there were indications of CMV infection and of a matching HLA type. General observations from the study: Totalled public TCR beta family frequency picked out people who carried CMV plus the relevant HLA.

Source material: CD8+ T cells from PBMCs. This clonotype was obtained from a human donor in good health (CMV status not recorded). Some clones in this sample may be carry-over from other donors' samples. The chain employs TRBV7-2 and TRBJ2-1, with D unclear. CDR3 region: CASSLNRNNEQFF. The CDR3 nucleotides read TGTGCCAGCAGCTTAAACAGAAACAATGAGCAGTTCTTC. The whole variable domain, filled in from reference TRBV7-2 and TRBJ2-1, reads GAGVSQSPSNKVTEKGKDVELRCDPISGHTALYWYRQSLGQGLEFLIYFQGNSAPDKSGLPSDRFSAERTGGSVSTLTIQRTQQEDSAVYLCASSLNRNNEQFFGPGTRLTVL.